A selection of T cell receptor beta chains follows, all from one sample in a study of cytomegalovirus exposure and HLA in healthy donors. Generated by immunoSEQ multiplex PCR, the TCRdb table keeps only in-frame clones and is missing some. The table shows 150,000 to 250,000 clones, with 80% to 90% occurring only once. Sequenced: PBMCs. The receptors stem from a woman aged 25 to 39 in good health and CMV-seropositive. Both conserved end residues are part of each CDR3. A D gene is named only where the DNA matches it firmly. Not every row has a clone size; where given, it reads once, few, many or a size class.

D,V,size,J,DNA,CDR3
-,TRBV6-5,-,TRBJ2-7,TGTGCCAGCAGTCAGGATGCGGGGAACTCCTACGAGCAGTACTTC,CASSQDAGNSYEQYF
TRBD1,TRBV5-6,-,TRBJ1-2,TGTGCCAGCAGCCCTGAGACAGGGGCGATATTTACTCGAGGCTACACCTTC,CASSPETGAIFTRGYTF
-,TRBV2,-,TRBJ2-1,TGTGCCAGCAGTAGGAGCTCCTACAATGAGCAGTTCTTC,CASSRSSYNEQFF
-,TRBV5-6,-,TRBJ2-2,TGTGCCAGCAGCTTTGGTGGGCCCAACACCGGGGAGCTGTTTTTT,CASSFGGPNTGELFF
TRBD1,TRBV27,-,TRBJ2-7,TGTGCCAGCAGATACGGGACAGGGGGAGTTAGCGAGCAGTACTTC,CASRYGTGGVSEQYF
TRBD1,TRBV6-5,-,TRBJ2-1,TGTGCCAGCAGTTTCCCGGGACAGGGCTATTCAGATGAGCAGTTCTTC,CASSFPGQGYSDEQFF
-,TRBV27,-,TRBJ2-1,TGTGCCAGCAGTTTCAGCGGGTACAATGAGCAGTTCTTC,CASSFSGYNEQFF
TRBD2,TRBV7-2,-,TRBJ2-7,TGTGCCAGCAGCTCCTCCCAGGCGGGAGGGTGGGAGCAGTACTTC,CASSSSQAGGWEQYF
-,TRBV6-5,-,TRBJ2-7,TGTGCCAGCAGTTCGCCGGAGAAGGAGCAGTACTTC,CASSSPEKEQYF
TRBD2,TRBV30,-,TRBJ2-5,TGTGCCTGGGCTAGCGGAGAAGAGACCCAGTACTTC,CAWASGEETQYF
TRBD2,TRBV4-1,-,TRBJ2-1,TGCGCCAGCAGCCAAGATAGGGCTAGCGGGAGTTATGAGCAGTTCTTC,CASSQDRASGSYEQFF
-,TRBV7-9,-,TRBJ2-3,TGTGCCAGCAGCCGCGGGGAACTTAGCACAGATACGCAGTATTTT,CASSRGELSTDTQYF
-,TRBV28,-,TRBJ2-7,TGTGCCAGCAGTTTAAGTGCTGGGGATCGGGGTGTCGAGCAGTACTTC,CASSLSAGDRGVEQYF
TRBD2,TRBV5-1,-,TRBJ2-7,TGCGCCAGCAGCTTGGGGCTAGCGGGTATCTACGAGCAGTACTTC,CASSLGLAGIYEQYF
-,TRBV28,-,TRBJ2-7,TGTGCCAGCAGTTTATTAAGGGGGTTCGACGAGCAGTACTTC,CASSLLRGFDEQYF
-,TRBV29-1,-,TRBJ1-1,TGCAGCGTCCGGAGTCCGGAAGCTTTCTTT,CSVRSPEAFF
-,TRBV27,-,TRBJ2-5,TGTGCCAGCAGTTCACTATGGTTAGCCCAAGAGACCCAGTACTTC,CASSSLWLAQETQYF
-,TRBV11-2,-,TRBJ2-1,TGTGCCAGCAGCCCAAGGGGGGTAACCGGGACTACGGAGCAGTTCTTC,CASSPRGVTGTTEQFF
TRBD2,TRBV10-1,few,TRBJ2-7,TGCGCCAGCAGTGAACTTAGCGGGAAGCTATACGAGCAGTACTTC,CASSELSGKLYEQYF
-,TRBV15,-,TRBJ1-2,TGTGCCACCAGCAGAGATCTACAGGACTATGGCTACACCTTC,CATSRDLQDYGYTF
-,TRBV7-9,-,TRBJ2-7,TGTGCCAGCAGCTTAAAACGGCGCGGCAAATTCACCTACGAGCAGTACTTC,CASSLKRRGKFTYEQYF
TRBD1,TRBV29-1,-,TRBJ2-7,TGCAGCGTTAGGACAGGGAATGGCCACGAGCAGTACTTC,CSVRTGNGHEQYF
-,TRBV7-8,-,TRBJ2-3,TGTGCCACGCGGGCGGGGTCCTGGGAAGATACGCAGTATTTT,CATRAGSWEDTQYF
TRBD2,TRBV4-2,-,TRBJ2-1,TGTGCCAGCAGCCAAGATCGGGGGGATGAGCAGTTCTTC,CASSQDRGDEQFF
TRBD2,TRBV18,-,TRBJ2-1,TGTGCCAGCTCACCCCCGACTAGCGGGAGGGGCAGTGAGCAGTTCTTC,CASSPPTSGRGSEQFF
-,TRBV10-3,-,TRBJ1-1,TGTGCCATCAGTGGGGGGGTTAGCGGAAACGGAGCTTTCTTT,CAISGGVSGNGAFF
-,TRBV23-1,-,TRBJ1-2,TGCGCCAGCAGTCACCCTTTCCGGGGCTACACCTTC,CASSHPFRGYTF
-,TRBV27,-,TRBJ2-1,TGTGCCAGCAGTTTAATTAGGGGTGCTTCGTTCTTC,CASSLIRGASFF
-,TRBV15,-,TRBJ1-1,TGTGCCACCAGCAGCATCCCCGGGGGAATCAGTGAAGCTTTCTTT,CATSSIPGGISEAFF
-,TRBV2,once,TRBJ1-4,TGTGCCAGCAGTGTTATCGATGAAAAACTGTTTTTT,CASSVIDEKLFF
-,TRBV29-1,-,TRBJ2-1,TGCAGCGTTGAGGTGGTTGGGGGCGATGAGCAGTTCTTC,CSVEVVGGDEQFF
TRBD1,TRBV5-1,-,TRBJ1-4,TGCGCCAGCAGGGACCGGGACAGGGGGGCCGGAGATGAAAAACTGTTTTTT,CASRDRDRGAGDEKLFF
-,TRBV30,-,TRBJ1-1,TGTGCCTGGAGTGTAGGAATCAGGTGGACTGAAGCTTTCTTT,CAWSVGIRWTEAFF
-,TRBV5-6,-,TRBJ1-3,TGTGCCAGCAGCTTGGTACACACGTCTGGAAACACCATATATTTT,CASSLVHTSGNTIYF
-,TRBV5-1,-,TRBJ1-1,TGCGCCAGCAGCTTGGGTTTCGGAGGCGGTCGGGAAGCTGAAGCTTTCTTT,CASSLGFGGGREAEAFF
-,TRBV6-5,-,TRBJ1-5,TGTGCCAGCAAAGGTGACGGGGTATCCAATCAGCCCCAGCATTTT,CASKGDGVSNQPQHF
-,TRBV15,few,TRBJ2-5,TGTGCCACCAGCAGATCTCAGGGAGGATCGGAGACCCAGTACTTC,CATSRSQGGSETQYF
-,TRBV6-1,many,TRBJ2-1,TGTGCCAGCAGTGACAGGTACAACGATGAGCAGTTCTTC,CASSDRYNDEQFF
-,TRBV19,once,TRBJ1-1,TGTGCCAGTAGTCCTCCCGGGTACACTGAAGCTTTCTTT,CASSPPGYTEAFF
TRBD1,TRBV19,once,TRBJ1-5,TGTGCCAGTACCTCAAATCCGGGACAGGTCAATCAGCCCCAGCATTTT,CASTSNPGQVNQPQHF
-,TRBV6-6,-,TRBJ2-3,TGTGCCAGCAGTTCGACTAGTCTCACAGATACGCAGTATTTT,CASSSTSLTDTQYF
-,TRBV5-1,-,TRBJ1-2,TGCGCCAGCAGCTTGACCCCAGGAGGATCCTATGGCTACACCTTC,CASSLTPGGSYGYTF
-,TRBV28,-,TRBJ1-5,TGTGCCAGCAGTTTACGTGGGTCGTGGGGAGGCAATCAGCCCCAGCATTTT,CASSLRGSWGGNQPQHF
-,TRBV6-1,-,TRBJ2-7,TGTGCCAGCAGTGAATTAGGGGGGGGTTACGAGCAGTACTTC,CASSELGGGYEQYF
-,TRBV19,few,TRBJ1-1,TGTGCCAGTAGTCTCAGAGGGGGGAACACTGAAGCTTTCTTT,CASSLRGGNTEAFF
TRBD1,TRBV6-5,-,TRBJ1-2,TGTGCCAGCAAATATTACGGGACAGGGGAGGGCTACACCTTC,CASKYYGTGEGYTF
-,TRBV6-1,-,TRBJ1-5,TGTGCCAGCAGTGAAGCACGGGGGGCGAGCAATCAGCCCCAGCATTTT,CASSEARGASNQPQHF
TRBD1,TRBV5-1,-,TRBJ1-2,TGCGCCAGCAGCTTCACCGGGACAGACTATGGCTACACCTTC,CASSFTGTDYGYTF
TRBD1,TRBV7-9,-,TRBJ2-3,TGTGCCAGCAGCTTAGCGACAGGGGGCACAGATACGCAGTATTTT,CASSLATGGTDTQYF
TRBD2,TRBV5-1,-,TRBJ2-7,TGCGCCAGCAGCTTTTCTCGCCTAGCGGGGGGTACCTACGAGCAGTACTTC,CASSFSRLAGGTYEQYF
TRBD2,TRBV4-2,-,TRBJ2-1,TGTGCCAGCAGCCAGGGGGTAGCGGGAGCCTACAATGAGCAGTTCTTC,CASSQGVAGAYNEQFF